A single sample gave rise to the 21 T cell receptor beta chains below, sequenced in a study of shared clonotypes between healthy human individuals. Assay: immunoSEQ multiplex PCR; the TCRdb copy retains only in-frame clones and omits some. The sample includes 2 million to 3 million clones, 90% to 95% of them seen just once. Sequenced material: naive CD4+ T cells sorted from blood. Subset of the sample: CD45RA+ positively selected. The source of these receptors is a man between 18 and 35 years old in good health.

The chain has TRBV11-2 and TRBJ2-7; D is perhaps TRBD1 (6 bases). Per germline, CDR1 SGHAT and CDR2 FQNNGV. Deletions cut 5 bases from V and 1 base from J, with 21 bases between. This CDR3 contains 17 residues. CDR3 DNA sequence: TGTGCCAGCAGCCCCATAGGTGTTGGGGGCGCTTCCTACGAGCAGTACTTC. Its translation: CASSPIGVGGASYEQYF.

The chain is built from TRBV5-1 and TRBJ2-7; D may be TRBD1 (5 bases). CDR3 size: 13 residues. Germline assignment: CDR1 SGHRS and CDR2 YFSETQ. The ends were cut back, 3 bases at V and 3 bases at J, with 10 bases in the middle. The CDR3 region is CASSSGQLYEQYF. CDR3 sequence (DNA): TGCGCCAGCAGCTCAGGGCAGCTCTACGAGCAGTACTTC.

The chain recombines TRBV4-1 with TRBJ2-1; 11 nucleotides align to TRBD2. CDR1 is MGHRA and CDR2 is YSYEKL in the germline V gene. There are 15 residues in the CDR3. V lost 4 bases and J lost 7; bases outside the gene matches: 6. CDR3 nucleotide sequence: TGCGCCAGCAGCCCACTAGCGGGAGTGTCAAATGAGCAGTTCTTC. Its protein is CASSPLAGVSNEQFF.

Regarding this clone: Different DNA sequences within this sample yield the same CDR3. V is TRBV7-9 and J is TRBJ2-2; D is unresolved. The CDR3 sequence is 15 residues long. The germline gives CDR1 SEHNR, CDR2 FQNEAQ (reference sequence). V lost 3 bases, J lost 0 bases, and 8 bases lay in between. As DNA, the CDR3 is TGTGCCAGCAGCTTGCGTTCCGCGAACACCGGGGAGCTGTTTTTT. Translation: CASSLRSANTGELFF.

The chain is built from TRBV5-5 and TRBJ1-5, with 7 bases that match TRBD1. V lost 4 bases, J lost 5 bases, and 9 bases stayed unmatched. The CDR3 runs to 15 residues. Germline-derived CDR1 and CDR2 are SGHKS and YYEKEE (reference sequence). DNA for the CDR3: TGTGCCAGCAGCCCCCGGGGGGACAGATATCAGCCCCAGCATTTT. As protein: CASSPRGDRYQPQHF.

V is TRBV1 and J is TRBJ2-1; the table's D call, TRBD2, has no DNA check behind it. TRBV1 is described as a pseudogene. The CDR3 sequence is 19 residues long. The CDR3 protein is CTSSQDQLAGGPRCNEQFF. The CDR3, as DNA: TGCACCAGCAGCCAAGATCAGCTAGCGGGAGGGCCGCGTTGCAATGAGCAGTTCTTC.

V and J are TRBV6-1 and TRBJ2-2; D not resolved. The CDR3 is 13 residues long. V gave up 4 bases and J gave up 4 bases, with 7 bases separating them. Germline loops: CDR1 MNHNS, CDR2 SASEGT. DNA for the CDR3: TGTGCCAGCAGTGGGGGTGGCACCGGGGAGCTGTTTTTT. This codes for CASSGGGTGELFF.

This clone was recorded once. This rearrangement joins TRBV5-4 to TRBJ2-5, with 11 bases aligning to TRBD2. The J call may be faulty, since TRBJ2-7 better matches the DNA end. The germline V gene encodes CDR1 SGHNT and CDR2 YYREEE (reference sequence). The CDR3 contains 15 residues. In DNA form, the CDR3 reads TGTGCCAGCAGCTTAGACGGGACTAGCGGCGACGAGCAGTACTTC. Its translation is CASSLDGTSGDEQYF.

This chain joins TRBV28 and TRBJ1-5; a weak D match, TRBD1 (5 bases). Germline V lookup: CDR1 MDHEN, CDR2 SYDVKM. V lost 6 bases to trimming and J lost 4 bases, with 10 bases between them. The CDR3 length is 13 residues. The CDR3 loop reads CASSDSSNQPQHF. The CDR3 DNA reads as TGTGCCAGCAGCGACAGTTCGAATCAGCCCCAGCATTTT.

The V gene is TRBV21-1, the J gene TRBJ2-7. TRBV21-1 is classified as a pseudogene. The CDR3 loop spans 14 amino acids. The CDR3 region has the DNA TGTGCCAGCAGCTACCCCCGTGGTGGCTACGAGCAGTACTTC. Translating it yields CASSYPRGGYEQYF.

V gene TRBV10-3 combines with J gene TRBJ1-2; the D gene is possibly TRBD1 (5 bases). Germline V gene lookup returns CDR1 ENHRY and CDR2 SYGVKD. The V and J ends lost 2 bases and 2 bases respectively, with 9 bases between them. The CDR3 is made up of 14 amino acids. Written as DNA, the CDR3 is TGTGCCATCAGTGAGGCGACAGTGAACTATGGCTACACCTTC. This codes for CAISEATVNYGYTF.

V is TRBV15 and J is TRBJ1-1; the D gene is possibly TRBD1 (5 bases). The length of the CDR3 is 14 residues. With 3 bases removed from V and 7 bases from J, the gap between germline ends came to 15 bases. Germline V gene lookup returns CDR1 LNHNV and CDR2 YYDKDF (reference sequence). The CDR3 sequence: CATSSERQKGEAFF. The CDR3 region has the DNA TGTGCCACCAGCAGCGAGCGACAGAAGGGTGAAGCTTTCTTT.

The V gene is TRBV6-5, the J gene TRBJ1-1, with 9 bases identical to TRBD1. The CDR3 has 14 residues. Germline trimming cut 2 bases from V and 7 bases from J; bases unmatched to any gene: 5. Looked up from germline, CDR1 is MNHEY and CDR2 is SVGAGI. The CDR3 spells CASSYPRQGDEAFF. As DNA, the CDR3 is TGTGCCAGCAGTTACCCTAGACAGGGGGATGAAGCTTTCTTT.

This clone was seen more than once but under ten times. V is TRBV27 and J is TRBJ1-1, with D uncertain. V lost 10 bases, J lost 1 base, and 13 bases lay in between. Per the germline V gene, CDR1 is MNHEY and CDR2 is SMNVEV (reference sequence). The CDR3 has 13 amino acids. CDR3 region: CATSTTRNTEAFF. In DNA form, the CDR3 reads TGTGCCACCTCCACCACACGGAACACTGAAGCTTTCTTT.

In this sample, this clone turned up once. The DNA of the CDR3 is TGTGCCAGCAGCTTGGAACGGAAGGGGTTTAATGAGCAGTTCTTC. Protein product: CASSLERKGFNEQFF. This chain uses TRBV5-6 with TRBJ2-1; D is perhaps TRBD1 (5 bases). The germline V gene has CDR1 SGHDT and CDR2 YYEEEE. Between the trimmed V and J ends, which lost 0 bases and 7 bases, there was a span of 14 bases. The CDR3 totals 15 residues.

The gene calls are TRBV21-1 and TRBJ1-4. TRBV21-1 is a known pseudogene. The CDR3 runs 19 residues. CDR3 bases: TGTGCCAGCAGCAAAGGAGAAGTTCTGGGGCGGGGATGGTGTGAAAAACTGTTTTTT. Translation gives CASSKGEVLGRGWCEKLFF.

The chain uses TRBV5-4 and TRBJ2-1; 7 positions agree with TRBD1. The CDR3 covers 15 residues. Germline V CDR1 and CDR2: SGHNT, YYREEE (reference sequence). The V gene end was trimmed by 4 bases and the J gene end by 0 bases; junction bases not matched to a gene: 4. CDR3 in DNA: TGTGCCAGCAGCAGGGGACAGAGCTCCTACAATGAGCAGTTCTTC. This translates into CASSRGQSSYNEQFF.

The genes are TRBV7-2 and TRBJ1-6; 8 bases fit TRBD1. Germline CDR1 reads SGHTA; CDR2 reads FQGNSA. The CDR3 has 15 amino acids. With 4 bases clipped from V and 9 bases from J, the junction kept 8 bases outside the gene matches. The CDR3 region has the DNA TGTGCCAGCAGCTCCGGACAGGGAAGAGGTTCACCCCTCCACTTT. It encodes CASSSGQGRGSPLHF.

This clone was detected once. The chain joins TRBV5-1 to TRBJ2-1, with a possible D match to TRBD1 (5 bases). Trimming left V 4 bases short and J 3 bases short, with 17 bases between. CDR1 SGHRS and CDR2 YFSETQ come from the germline V gene. This CDR3 spans 16 amino acids. DNA for the CDR3: TGCGCCAGCAGCCTAGTGTCGGGCCAGGGCTACAATGAGCAGTTCTTC. This gives the protein CASSLVSGQGYNEQFF.

The V call is TRBV27, the J call TRBJ1-2; D call uncertain. Trimming left V 7 bases short and J 7 bases short, with 22 bases between. Germline assignment: CDR1 MNHEY and CDR2 SMNVEV (reference sequence). This CDR3 contains 15 residues. In DNA, the CDR3 is TGTGCCAGCACCCTAAGGGAGGACTTCGGAGGTGGCTACACCTTC. This codes for CASTLREDFGGGYTF.

This sequence joins TRBV18 and TRBJ2-5; D uncertain. CDR3 length: 15 residues. Germline CDR1 is KGHSH and CDR2 is LQKENI. V shed 6 bases and J shed 0 bases, with 14 bases lying between them. DNA of the CDR3: TGTGCCAGCTCGGATCGGCAGGCCTACCAAGAGACCCAGTACTTC. It codes for CASSDRQAYQETQYF. The full variable domain, in which reference TRBV18 and TRBJ2-5 provide the parts outside the CDR3, is NAGVMQNPRHLVRRRGQEARLRCSPMKGHSHVYWYRQLPEEGLKFMVYLQKENIIDESGMPKERFSAEFPKEGPSILRIQQVVRGDSAAYFCASSDRQAYQETQYFGPGTRLLVL.